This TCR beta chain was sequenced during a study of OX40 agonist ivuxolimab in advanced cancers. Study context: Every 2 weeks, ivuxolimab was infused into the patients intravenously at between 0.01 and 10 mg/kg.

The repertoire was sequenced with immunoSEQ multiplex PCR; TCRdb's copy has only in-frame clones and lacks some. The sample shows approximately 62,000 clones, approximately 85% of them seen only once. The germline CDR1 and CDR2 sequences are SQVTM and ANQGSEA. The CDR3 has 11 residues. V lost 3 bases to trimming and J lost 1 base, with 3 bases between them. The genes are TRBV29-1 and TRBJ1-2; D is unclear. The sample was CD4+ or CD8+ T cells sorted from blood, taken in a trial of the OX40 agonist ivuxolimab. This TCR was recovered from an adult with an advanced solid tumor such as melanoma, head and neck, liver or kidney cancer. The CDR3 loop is CSVELNYGYTF. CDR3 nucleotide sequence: TGCAGCGTTGAGCTTAACTATGGCTACACCTTC.